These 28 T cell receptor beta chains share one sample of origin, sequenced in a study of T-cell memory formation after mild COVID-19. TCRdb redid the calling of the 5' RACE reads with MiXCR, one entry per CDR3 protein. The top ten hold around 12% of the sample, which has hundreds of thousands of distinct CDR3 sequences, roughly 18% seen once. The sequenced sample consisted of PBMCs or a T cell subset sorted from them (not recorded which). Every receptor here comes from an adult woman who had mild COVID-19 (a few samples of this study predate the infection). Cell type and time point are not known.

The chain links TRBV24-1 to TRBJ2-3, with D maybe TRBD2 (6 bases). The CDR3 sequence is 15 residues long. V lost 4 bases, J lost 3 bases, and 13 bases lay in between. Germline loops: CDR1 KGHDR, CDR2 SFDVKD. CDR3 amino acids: CATSETGDQTDTQYF. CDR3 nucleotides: TGTGCCACCAGTGAGACGGGGGACCAAACAGATACGCAGTATTTT.

The CDR3 nucleotides are TGTGCCAGCAGTGAAGAGAGCGGGGTAGGAACAGATACGCAGTATTTT. It specifies CASSEESGVGTDTQYF. J is TRBJ2-3 and V is TRBV2; 7 nucleotides line up with TRBD2. The V and J ends lost 1 base and 3 bases, in that order; junction bases with no gene match: 7. CDR1 is SNHLY, CDR2 FYNNEI, per germline. The CDR3 totals 16 residues.

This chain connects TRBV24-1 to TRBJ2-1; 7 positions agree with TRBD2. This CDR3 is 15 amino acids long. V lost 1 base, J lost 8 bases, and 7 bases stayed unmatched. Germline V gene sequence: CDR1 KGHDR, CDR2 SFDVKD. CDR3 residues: CATSDFTGSGDEQFF. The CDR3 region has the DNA TGTGCCACCAGTGATTTTACCGGGAGCGGGGATGAGCAGTTCTTC.

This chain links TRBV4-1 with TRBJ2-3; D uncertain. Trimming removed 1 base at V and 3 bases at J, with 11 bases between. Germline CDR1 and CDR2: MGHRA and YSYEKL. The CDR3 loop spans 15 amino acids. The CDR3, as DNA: TGCGCCAGCAGCCAAGTTCGGGCAGCAACAGATACGCAGTATTTT. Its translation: CASSQVRAATDTQYF.

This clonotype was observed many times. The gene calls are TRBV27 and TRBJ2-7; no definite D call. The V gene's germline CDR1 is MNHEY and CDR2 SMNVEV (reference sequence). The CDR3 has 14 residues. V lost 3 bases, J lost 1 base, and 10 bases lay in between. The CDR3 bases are TGTGCCAGCAGTTTGGTAACCGGTTCCTACGAGCAGTACTTC. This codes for CASSLVTGSYEQYF.

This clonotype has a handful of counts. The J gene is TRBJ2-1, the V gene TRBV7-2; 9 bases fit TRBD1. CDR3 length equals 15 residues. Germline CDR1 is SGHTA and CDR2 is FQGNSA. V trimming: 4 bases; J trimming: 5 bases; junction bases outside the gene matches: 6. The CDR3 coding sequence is TGTGCCAGCAGCTCGACAGGGGGTCTCCACAATGAGCAGTTCTTC. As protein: CASSSTGGLHNEQFF.

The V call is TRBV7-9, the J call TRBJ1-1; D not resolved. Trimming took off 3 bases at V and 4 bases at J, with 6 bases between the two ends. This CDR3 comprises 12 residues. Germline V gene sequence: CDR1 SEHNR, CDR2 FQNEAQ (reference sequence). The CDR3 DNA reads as TGTGCCAGCAGCTTTGACCCCACTGAAGCTTTCTTT. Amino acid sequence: CASSFDPTEAFF.

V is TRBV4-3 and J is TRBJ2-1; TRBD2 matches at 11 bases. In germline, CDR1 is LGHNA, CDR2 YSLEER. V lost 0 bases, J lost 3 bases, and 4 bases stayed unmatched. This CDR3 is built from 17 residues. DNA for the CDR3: TGCGCCAGCAGCCAAGAGCCGGGACTAGCGGACTACAATGAGCAGTTCTTC. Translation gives CASSQEPGLADYNEQFF.

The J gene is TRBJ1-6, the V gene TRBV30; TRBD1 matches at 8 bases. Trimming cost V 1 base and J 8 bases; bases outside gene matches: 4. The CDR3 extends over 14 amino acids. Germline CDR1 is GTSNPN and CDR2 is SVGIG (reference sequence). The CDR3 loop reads CAWSATGVYSPLHF. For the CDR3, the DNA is TGTGCCTGGAGTGCGACAGGGGTATATTCACCCCTCCACTTT.

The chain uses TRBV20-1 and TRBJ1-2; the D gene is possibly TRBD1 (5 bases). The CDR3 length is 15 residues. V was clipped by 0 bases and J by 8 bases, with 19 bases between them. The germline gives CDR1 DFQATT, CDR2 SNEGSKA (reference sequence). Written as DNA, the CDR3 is TGCAGTGCTAGAGATTTGCGGGACGGCGGGGTCGGCTACACCTTC. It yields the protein CSARDLRDGGVGYTF.

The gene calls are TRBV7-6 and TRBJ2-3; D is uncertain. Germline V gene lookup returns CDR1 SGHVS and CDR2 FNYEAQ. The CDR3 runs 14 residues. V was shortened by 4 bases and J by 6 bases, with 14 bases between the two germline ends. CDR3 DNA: TGTGCCAGCAGCTCGTCTACCGACTTGGATACGCAGTATTTT. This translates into CASSSSTDLDTQYF.

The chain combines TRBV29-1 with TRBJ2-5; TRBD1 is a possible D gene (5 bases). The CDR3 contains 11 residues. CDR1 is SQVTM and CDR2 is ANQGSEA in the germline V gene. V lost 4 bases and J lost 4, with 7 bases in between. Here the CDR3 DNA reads TGCAGCGTTGTGCAGGGAGAGACCCAGTACTTC. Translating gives CSVVQGETQYF.

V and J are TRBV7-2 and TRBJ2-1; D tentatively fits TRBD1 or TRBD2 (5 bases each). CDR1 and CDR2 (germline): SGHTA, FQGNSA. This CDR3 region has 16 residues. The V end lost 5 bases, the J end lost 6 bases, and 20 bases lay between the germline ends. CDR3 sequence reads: CASSLGDPILGNEQFF. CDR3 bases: TGTGCCAGCAGCCTAGGGGACCCGATTCTCGGCAATGAGCAGTTCTTC.

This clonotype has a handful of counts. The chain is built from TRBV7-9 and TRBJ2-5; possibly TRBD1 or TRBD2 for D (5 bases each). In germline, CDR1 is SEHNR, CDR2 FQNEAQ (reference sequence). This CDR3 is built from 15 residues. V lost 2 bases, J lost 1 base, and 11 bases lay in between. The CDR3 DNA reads TGTGCCAGCAGCTTATTGGGGGTGTTCCAAGAGACCCAGTACTTC. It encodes CASSLLGVFQETQYF.

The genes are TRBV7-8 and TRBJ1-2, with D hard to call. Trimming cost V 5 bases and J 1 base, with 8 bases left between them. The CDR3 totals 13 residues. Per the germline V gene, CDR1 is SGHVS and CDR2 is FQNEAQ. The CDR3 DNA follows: TGTGCCAGCAGCCTAGGGAATAACTATGGCTACACCTTC. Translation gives CASSLGNNYGYTF.

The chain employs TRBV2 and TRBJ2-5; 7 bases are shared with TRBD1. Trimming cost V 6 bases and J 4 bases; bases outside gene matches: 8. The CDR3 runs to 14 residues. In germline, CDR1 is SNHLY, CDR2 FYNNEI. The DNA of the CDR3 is TGTGCCAGCAGCGGCGACAGGGTAGGAGAGACCCAGTACTTC. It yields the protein CASSGDRVGETQYF.

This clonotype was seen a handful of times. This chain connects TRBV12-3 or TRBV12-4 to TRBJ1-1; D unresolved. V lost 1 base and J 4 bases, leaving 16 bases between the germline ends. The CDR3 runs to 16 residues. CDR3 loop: CASSLDGLRPGTEAFF. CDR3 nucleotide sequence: TGTGCCAGCAGTTTAGACGGACTCAGGCCGGGCACTGAAGCTTTCTTT.

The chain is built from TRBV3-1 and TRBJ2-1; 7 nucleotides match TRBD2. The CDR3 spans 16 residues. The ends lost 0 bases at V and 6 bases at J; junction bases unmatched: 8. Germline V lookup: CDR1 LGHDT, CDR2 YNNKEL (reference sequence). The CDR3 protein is CASSQDLRLAFNEQFF. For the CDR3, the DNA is TGTGCCAGCAGCCAAGATCTGAGACTAGCATTCAATGAGCAGTTCTTC.

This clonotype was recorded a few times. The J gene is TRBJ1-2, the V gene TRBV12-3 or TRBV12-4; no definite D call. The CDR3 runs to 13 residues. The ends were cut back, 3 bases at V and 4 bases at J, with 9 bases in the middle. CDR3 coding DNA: TGTGCCAGCAGTTTCCAGGCTTTCTATGGCTACACCTTC. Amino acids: CASSFQAFYGYTF.

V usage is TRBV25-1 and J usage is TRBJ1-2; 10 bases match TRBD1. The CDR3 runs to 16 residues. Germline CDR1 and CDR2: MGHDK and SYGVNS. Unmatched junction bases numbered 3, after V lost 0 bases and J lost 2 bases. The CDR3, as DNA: TGTGCCAGCAGTGAATACGGGACAGGGGAAAACTATGGCTACACCTTC. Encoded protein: CASSEYGTGENYGYTF.

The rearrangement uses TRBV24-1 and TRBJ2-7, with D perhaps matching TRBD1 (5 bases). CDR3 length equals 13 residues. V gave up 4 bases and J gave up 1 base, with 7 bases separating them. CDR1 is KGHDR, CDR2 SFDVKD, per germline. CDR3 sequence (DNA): TGTGCCACCAGTGAGGACACTTCCTACGAGCAGTACTTC. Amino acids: CATSEDTSYEQYF.

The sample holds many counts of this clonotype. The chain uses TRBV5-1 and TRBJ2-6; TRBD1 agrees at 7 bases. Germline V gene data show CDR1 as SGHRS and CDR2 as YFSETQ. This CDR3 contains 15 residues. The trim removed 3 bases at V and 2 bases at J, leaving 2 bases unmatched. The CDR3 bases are TGCGCCAGCAGCTCCGGGACAGCTGGGGCCAACGTCCTGACTTTC. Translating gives CASSSGTAGANVLTF.

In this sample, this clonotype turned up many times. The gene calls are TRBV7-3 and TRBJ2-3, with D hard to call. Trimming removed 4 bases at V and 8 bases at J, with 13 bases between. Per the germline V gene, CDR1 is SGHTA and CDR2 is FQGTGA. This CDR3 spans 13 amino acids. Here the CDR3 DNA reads TGTGCCAGCAGCTCCCAGTCCGGAAGTACGCAGTATTTT. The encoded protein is CASSSQSGSTQYF.

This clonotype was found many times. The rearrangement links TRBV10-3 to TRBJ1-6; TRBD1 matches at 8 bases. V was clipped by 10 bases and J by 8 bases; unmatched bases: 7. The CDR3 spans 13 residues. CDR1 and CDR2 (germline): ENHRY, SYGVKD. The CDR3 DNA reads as TGTGCCACCGCTACAGGGGGTGATTCACCCCTCCACTTT. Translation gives CATATGGDSPLHF.

The DNA of the CDR3 is TGCGCCAGCAGCTTGGGAATGCTAGAGACCCAGTACTTC. Protein: CASSLGMLETQYF. The chain is built from TRBV5-1 and TRBJ2-5; D not certain. Trimming removed 0 bases at V and 4 bases at J, with 7 bases between. CDR3 length equals 13 residues. In germline, CDR1 is SGHRS, CDR2 YFSETQ.

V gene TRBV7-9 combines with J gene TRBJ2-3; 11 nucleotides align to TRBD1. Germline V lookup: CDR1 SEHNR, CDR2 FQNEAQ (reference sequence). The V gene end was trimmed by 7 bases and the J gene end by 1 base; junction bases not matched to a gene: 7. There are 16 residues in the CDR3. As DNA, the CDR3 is TGTGCCAGCACCGCGGACAGGGGGCTTGGCACAGATACGCAGTATTTT. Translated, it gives CASTADRGLGTDTQYF.

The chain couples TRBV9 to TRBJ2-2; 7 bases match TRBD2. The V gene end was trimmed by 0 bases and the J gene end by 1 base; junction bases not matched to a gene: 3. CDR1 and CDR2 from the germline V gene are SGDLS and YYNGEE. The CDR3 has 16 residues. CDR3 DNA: TGTGCCAGCAGCGTAGGGCTAGCGGAGAACACCGGGGAGCTGTTTTTT. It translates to CASSVGLAENTGELFF. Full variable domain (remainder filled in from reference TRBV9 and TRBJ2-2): DSGVTQTPKHLITATGQRVTLRCSPRSGDLSVYWYQQSLDQGLQFLIQYYNGEERAKGNILERFSAQQFPDLHSELNLSSLELGDSALYFCASSVGLAENTGELFFGEGSRLTVL.

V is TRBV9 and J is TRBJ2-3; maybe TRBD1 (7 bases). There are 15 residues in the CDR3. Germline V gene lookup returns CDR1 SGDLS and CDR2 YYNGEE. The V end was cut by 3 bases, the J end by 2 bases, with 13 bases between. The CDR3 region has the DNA TGTGCCAGCAGCGGGCGGGACAGCTTCACAGATACGCAGTATTTT. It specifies CASSGRDSFTDTQYF.